This T cell receptor (beta chain) was obtained from a study of siplizumab effects on memory and regulatory T cells. Findings and caveats of the study: Solely a minor proportion of alloreactive clones could be assigned to unstimulated subsets. Whether proliferating Tregs in siplizumab cultures suppress was not functionally confirmed. Naive T cells appeared more varied than memory cells and looked like key alloresponse contributors.

The count of this clone is one. Its antigen remains unidentified. Germline V gives CDR1 SGHDT, CDR2 YYEEEE. The length of the CDR3 is 13 residues. V was shortened by 5 bases and J by 0 bases, with 9 bases between the two germline ends. Around 10^5 TCR templates per sample were assayed. The assay was immunoSEQ multiplex PCR, and TCRdb's table has in-frame clones only and misses some. The table shows approximately 75,000 clones, with roughly 93% occurring only once. Sequencing used CD8+ T cells sorted from blood. V and J are TRBV5-6 and TRBJ2-7; D may be TRBD2 (6 bases). The sequence came from a human donor in good health. The CDR3 sequence is CASSWGDSYEQYF. The CDR3 coding sequence is TGTGCCAGCAGTTGGGGGGACTCCTACGAGCAGTACTTC.